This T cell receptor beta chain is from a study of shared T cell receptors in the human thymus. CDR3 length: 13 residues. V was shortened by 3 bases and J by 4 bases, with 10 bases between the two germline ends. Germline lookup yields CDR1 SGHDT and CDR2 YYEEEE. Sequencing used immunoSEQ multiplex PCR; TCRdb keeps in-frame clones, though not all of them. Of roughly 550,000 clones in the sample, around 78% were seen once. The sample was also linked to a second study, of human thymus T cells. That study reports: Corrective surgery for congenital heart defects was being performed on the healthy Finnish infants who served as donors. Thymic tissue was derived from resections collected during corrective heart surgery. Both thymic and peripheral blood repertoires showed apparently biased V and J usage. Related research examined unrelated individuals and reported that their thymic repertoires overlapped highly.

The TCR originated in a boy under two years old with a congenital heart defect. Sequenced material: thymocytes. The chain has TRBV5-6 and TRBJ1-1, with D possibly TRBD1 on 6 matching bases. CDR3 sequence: CASSSDRCTEAFF. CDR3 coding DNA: TGTGCCAGCAGCTCCGACAGGTGCACTGAAGCTTTCTTT.